The 17 T cell receptor beta chains given below trace back to one sample, sequenced in a study of T cells expressing NK-cell markers. TCRdb reprocessed the 5' RACE reads, keeping one entry per CDR3 protein, no DNA. The sample data list fewer than 400,000 distinct CDR3 sequences. Sequences were obtained from blood T cells: a sorted CD56 or NKG2C T cell subset, CD4+ or CD8+ T cells, or bulk PBMC T cells (not recorded which). These receptors were obtained from a man aged 18-75 years in good health.

The chain joins TRBV5-1 to TRBJ2-5. This CDR3 contains 14 residues. Germline V gene sequence: CDR1 SGHRS, CDR2 YFSETQ. CDR3 amino acids: CASTTGNNQETQYF.

The chain employs TRBV19 and TRBJ2-1; as DNA is missing, the TRBD2 call by TCRdb cannot be tested. CDR1 LNHDA and CDR2 SQIVND come from the germline V gene (reference sequence). This CDR3 is built from 16 residues. The CDR3 sequence: CASSPRASGGHNEQFF.

The chain's CDR3 is CSASPQGYEQYF. This chain joins TRBV20-1 and TRBJ2-7; lacking DNA, the TRBD1 call made by TCRdb goes unchecked. This CDR3 contains 12 residues. CDR1 and CDR2 from the germline V gene are DFQATT and SNEGSKA (reference sequence).

The rearrangement joins TRBV20-1 to TRBJ2-4; TCRdb picks TRBD2, but there is no DNA to check that call. Germline CDR1 reads DFQATT; CDR2 reads SNEGSKA (reference sequence). The CDR3 length is 15 residues. The CDR3 reads CSARARGGIKNIQYF.

The rearrangement joins TRBV6-1 to TRBJ2-3; TCRdb picks TRBD1, but there is no DNA to check that call. Germline CDR1 is MNHNS and CDR2 is SASEGT. The CDR3 extends over 15 amino acids. The CDR3 protein is CASMRGGVQGATQYF.

J is TRBJ2-5 and V is TRBV14. Germline loops: CDR1 SGHDN, CDR2 FVKESK. There are 15 residues in the CDR3. CDR3 loop: CASSQTDWGQETQYF.

The gene calls are TRBV4-2 and TRBJ1-2. From germline, CDR1 is LGHNA and CDR2 YNFKEQ. The CDR3 has 15 residues. The CDR3 loop is CASSQDTWAGYGYTF.

The CDR3 region is CAISESALETQYF. V is TRBV10-3 and J is TRBJ2-5. CDR1 is ENHRY and CDR2 is SYGVKD in the germline V gene. There are 13 residues in the CDR3.

The chain links TRBV5-5 to TRBJ1-4; TCRdb selects TRBD1, and the lack of DNA leaves this call unchecked. The CDR3 covers 14 residues. Per the germline V gene, CDR1 is SGHKS and CDR2 is YYEKEE (reference sequence). Here the CDR3 reads CASSRDSFNEKLFF.

This chain uses TRBV12-3 or TRBV12-4 with TRBJ1-6; TCRdb proposes TRBD1, but this gene call is untestable without DNA. The CDR3 consists of 14 residues. CDR3 amino acids: CASSTQDANSPLHF.

The chain couples TRBV20-1 to TRBJ2-3; TCRdb selects TRBD1, and the lack of DNA leaves this call unchecked. The germline V gene encodes CDR1 DFQATT and CDR2 SNEGSKA (reference sequence). This CDR3 comprises 15 residues. CDR3 in amino acids: CSAGRREQGTDTQYF.

V is TRBV6-1 and J is TRBJ1-1. The length of the CDR3 is 14 residues. Germline lookup yields CDR1 MNHNS and CDR2 SASEGT. This CDR3 reads CASSEVGGYTEAFF.

The rearrangement uses TRBV6-1 and TRBJ2-5; without DNA, the TCRdb call of TRBD1 cannot be checked. Germline CDR1 MNHNS, CDR2 SASEGT. This CDR3 region has 13 residues. The CDR3 loop is CAIQRQGPETQYF.

The chain is built from TRBV10-3 and TRBJ2-3; TCRdb names TRBD2, which stays unverified in the absence of DNA. The CDR3 extends over 13 amino acids. Germline loops: CDR1 ENHRY, CDR2 SYGVKD. This CDR3 is CATGLAGTDTQYF.

The chain employs TRBV6-5 and TRBJ1-1; TCRdb selects TRBD1, and the lack of DNA leaves this call unchecked. Germline CDR1 is MNHEY and CDR2 is SVGAGI. This CDR3 is 14 amino acids long. The CDR3 here is CASTEGHENTEAFF.

This sequence joins TRBV5-1 and TRBJ2-6; as DNA is missing, the TRBD1 call by TCRdb cannot be tested. Germline CDR1 and CDR2: SGHRS and YFSETQ. CDR3 length equals 18 residues. The CDR3 is CASNHRGLRSSGANVLTF.

The chain uses TRBV25-1 and TRBJ1-1. The V gene's germline CDR1 is MGHDK and CDR2 SYGVNS. CDR3 length: 16 residues. The CDR3 loop is CASSGAAGLRRAEAFF. The whole variable domain, remainder taken from reference TRBV25-1 and TRBJ1-1, is EADIYQTPRYLVIGTGKKITLECSQTMGHDKMYWYQQDPGMELHLIHYSYGVNSTEKGDLSSESTVSRIRTEHFPLTLESARPSHTSQYLCASSGAAGLRRAEAFFGQGTRLTVV.